The sequence of this T cell receptor (beta chain) was determined in a study of shared clonotypes between healthy human individuals. Study results and limitations: The study drew on few donors, limiting represented genetic and exposure-history diversity. Generation probabilities of non-shared clonotypes were lower (relative to those shared by all four donors). Naive subsets generally had larger estimated richness than memory subsets.

Germline trimming cut 5 bases from V and 6 bases from J; bases unmatched to any gene: 4. Germline V gene sequence: CDR1 MNHEY, CDR2 SMNVEV (reference sequence). This CDR3 spans 14 amino acids. Sequencing was performed with immunoSEQ multiplex PCR; in TCRdb, only in-frame clones are kept and a portion is missing. Here the sample spans under 2,500,000 clones, about 94% being singletons. Concerning this clone itself: Its specificity is unknown.

The sample comprised naive CD4+ T cells sorted from blood. Subset here: CD45RA+ positively selected. The receptor was derived from a young man in good health. V and J are TRBV27 and TRBJ2-2, with 9 bases lining up with TRBD2. The chain's CDR3 is CASSRTSAAGELFF. CDR3 bases: TGTGCCAGCAGTCGGACTAGCGCTGCCGGGGAGCTGTTTTTT.